This entry lists 15 T cell receptor beta chains sequenced from one sample in a study of blood T cell repertoires in COVID-19. Data came from immunoSEQ multiplex PCR; TCRdb stores just in-frame clones and leaves some out. The profile shows 130,000 or so clones, around 89% of them singletons. The sample was peripheral blood. These receptors originate from a human donor in a cohort sampled during active COVID-19.

This chain connects TRBV7-9 to TRBJ2-2; D is possibly TRBD1 (5 bases). V was pared by 7 bases and J by 3 bases, with 18 bases between. Germline CDR1 SEHNR, CDR2 FQNEAQ (reference sequence). The length of the CDR3 is 16 residues. In nucleotides, the CDR3 is TGTGCCAGCATCCCGGACCTCTTAGGGGACACCGGGGAGCTGTTTTTT. It encodes CASIPDLLGDTGELFF.

V is TRBV28 and J is TRBJ1-2; unclear D gene. The germline gives CDR1 MDHEN, CDR2 SYDVKM. CDR3 length equals 15 residues. Trimming cost V 5 bases and J 4 bases, with 17 bases left between them. For the CDR3, the DNA is TGTGCCAGCAGTGGATCTCCCGGACTGGCCTATGGCTACACCTTC. It encodes CASSGSPGLAYGYTF.

V and J are TRBV10-3 and TRBJ2-2; 14 bases match TRBD2. Looked up from germline, CDR1 is ENHRY and CDR2 is SYGVKD. V trimming: 6 bases; J trimming: 1 base; junction bases outside the gene matches: 4. This CDR3 contains 17 residues. CDR3 bases: TGTGCCATCAGCGGGACTAGCGGGAGCAGGAACACCGGGGAGCTGTTTTTT. This translates into CAISGTSGSRNTGELFF.

The V and J genes are TRBV5-4 and TRBJ1-4; D is possibly TRBD1 (6 bases). CDR3 size: 15 residues. Germline V gives CDR1 SGHNT, CDR2 YYREEE (reference sequence). Trimming removed 3 bases from V and 6 bases from J, with 15 bases in between. The CDR3 spells CASSSGGTPYEKLFF. DNA for the CDR3: TGTGCCAGCAGCTCCGGGGGGACACCTTATGAAAAACTGTTTTTT.

The J gene is TRBJ1-1, the V gene TRBV27; no firm D call. V lost 5 bases to trimming and J lost 5 bases, with 6 bases between them. The germline CDR1 and CDR2 sequences are MNHEY and SMNVEV (reference sequence). CDR3 length: 11 amino acids. The CDR3 nucleotides read TGTGCCAGCAGTACCAGAACTGAAGCTTTCTTT. Translation: CASSTRTEAFF.

Here the CDR3 reads CATSDSSGGMNEQFF. The CDR3 nucleotides read TGTGCCACCAGTGATTCCAGCGGGGGAATGAATGAGCAGTTCTTC. The rearrangement links TRBV24-1 to TRBJ2-1; TRBD2 agrees at 8 bases. Per the germline V gene, CDR1 is KGHDR and CDR2 is SFDVKD. The CDR3 totals 15 residues. V lost 2 bases, J lost 7 bases, and 6 bases stayed unmatched.

The chain is built from TRBV5-1 and TRBJ2-5; 11 positions match TRBD2. This CDR3 has 15 residues. The germline CDR1 and CDR2 sequences are SGHRS and YFSETQ. V lost 4 bases to trimming and J lost 4 bases; unmatched junction nucleotides: 6. The CDR3 DNA is TGCGCCAGCAGCGAAGCCGGGACTAGCGGAGAGACCCAGTACTTC. Its translation is CASSEAGTSGETQYF.

This clone has just a few counts. The rearrangement links TRBV7-2 to TRBJ1-2, with 9 bases identical to TRBD1. V was pared by 5 bases and J by 0 bases, with 13 bases of the junction left unmatched. The V gene's germline CDR1 is SGHTA and CDR2 FQGNSA. This CDR3 is 18 amino acids long. CDR3 nucleotide sequence: TGTGCCAGCAGCCTCGGACAGGGGACTTACGAGGCTAACTATGGCTACACCTTC. Amino acid sequence: CASSLGQGTYEANYGYTF.

The chain recombines TRBV28 with TRBJ1-3, with 7 bases lining up with TRBD1. The CDR3 runs to 16 residues. From germline, CDR1 is MDHEN and CDR2 SYDVKM. Trimming at V came to 6 bases and at J to 0 bases, leaving 8 bases not matched to a gene. The CDR3 DNA follows: TGTGCCAGCAGGGAGGGGGCAGTCAACTCTGGAAACACCATATATTTT. As protein: CASREGAVNSGNTIYF.

The V call is TRBV7-9, the J call TRBJ2-7; D may be TRBD1 (6 bases). CDR1 is SEHNR and CDR2 is FQNEAQ in the germline V gene (reference sequence). The CDR3 extends over 16 amino acids. V lost 4 bases and J lost 1, with 17 bases in between. The CDR3 spells CASSSTGTSPSYEQYF. In DNA form, the CDR3 reads TGTGCCAGCAGCTCGACCGGGACATCCCCTTCCTACGAGCAGTACTTC.

This rearrangement joins TRBV7-2 to TRBJ2-5; TRBD2 agrees at 8 bases. The germline CDR1 and CDR2 sequences are SGHTA and FQGNSA. Germline trimming cut 1 base from V and 5 bases from J; bases unmatched to any gene: 6. This CDR3 region has 15 residues. In DNA, the CDR3 is TGTGCCAGCAGCTTAGGGGCGGGACTAGGGGAGACCCAGTACTTC. It translates to CASSLGAGLGETQYF.

The chain uses TRBV3-1 (or the pseudogene TRBV3-2) and TRBJ2-2; D is perhaps TRBD2 (5 bases). The CDR3 runs to 19 residues. Germline CDR1 is LGHDT and CDR2 is YNNKEL (reference sequence). Trimming left V 0 bases short and J 5 bases short, with 22 bases between. CDR3 amino acids: CASSQEVIVGRARTGELFF. CDR3 coding DNA: TGTGCCAGCAGCCAAGAAGTGATAGTAGGGAGAGCTAGGACCGGGGAGCTGTTTTTT.

This rearrangement joins TRBV28 to TRBJ1-1; 10 bases are shared with TRBD1. The CDR3 length is 15 residues. J was trimmed by 0 bases and V by 10 bases; bases with no gene match: 8. CDR1 MDHEN and CDR2 SYDVKM come from the germline V gene. CDR3 in amino acids: CATTRTGGLNTEAFF. CDR3 nucleotides: TGTGCCACCACAAGGACAGGGGGGTTGAACACTGAAGCTTTCTTT.

The sample holds one count of this clone. V is TRBV6-5 and J is TRBJ1-3, with 8 bases identical to TRBD1. Germline CDR1 is MNHEY and CDR2 is SVGAGI. Germline trimming cut 6 bases from V and 0 bases from J; bases unmatched to any gene: 4. The CDR3 has 15 residues. CDR3 residues: CASRPTGASGNTIYF. DNA for the CDR3: TGTGCCAGCAGACCGACAGGGGCCTCTGGAAACACCATATATTTT.

This chain connects TRBV7-9 to TRBJ2-1, with D perhaps TRBD2 (6 bases). The CDR3 loop spans 16 amino acids. The germline V gene has CDR1 SEHNR and CDR2 FQNEAQ (reference sequence). Trimming took 5 bases from V and 4 from J, leaving 18 bases between them. This CDR3 reads CASSPTRSGLYNEQFF. The CDR3 DNA is TGTGCCAGCAGCCCGACTAGATCTGGGTTATACAATGAGCAGTTCTTC.